The 12 T cell receptor beta chains below all came from one sample that was sequenced in a study of blood T cell repertoires in COVID-19. TCRdb keeps only in-frame clones here, not all; method: immunoSEQ multiplex PCR. The table lists some 160,000 clones, around 90% of them singletons, with about 2.1% in the top ten. The source material was peripheral blood. The origin of the receptors is a man aged 50-59 years who had recovered from COVID-19.

The chain employs TRBV19 and TRBJ1-5; D remains unclear. Trimming shortened V by 5 bases and J by 0 bases, and 8 bases separated the two germline ends. The germline V gene has CDR1 LNHDA and CDR2 SQIVND (reference sequence). The CDR3 loop spans 14 amino acids. The CDR3 nucleotides are TGTGCCAGTAGTCCAGTGAATAGCAATCAGCCCCAGCATTTT. Amino acid sequence: CASSPVNSNQPQHF.

The genes are TRBV6-1 and TRBJ2-4; maybe TRBD1 (5 bases). Germline V gives CDR1 MNHNS, CDR2 SASEGT. V lost 1 base and J lost 6, with 7 bases in between. The CDR3 totals 13 residues. Here the CDR3 reads CASSEVQGNIQYF. CDR3 coding DNA: TGTGCCAGCAGTGAAGTTCAGGGAAACATTCAGTACTTC.

The J gene is TRBJ2-3, the V gene TRBV5-4; the match to TRBD1 covers 8 bases. Unmatched junction bases numbered 6, after V lost 4 bases and J lost 2 bases. Germline-derived CDR1 and CDR2 are SGHNT and YYREEE (reference sequence). This CDR3 is 15 amino acids long. For the CDR3, the DNA is TGTGCCAGCAGCCCGCGGACAGGGACCACAGATACGCAGTATTTT. The encoded protein is CASSPRTGTTDTQYF.

The chain employs TRBV7-3 and TRBJ2-1; 9 positions agree with TRBD1. Germline loops: CDR1 SGHTA, CDR2 FQGTGA. Germline trimming cut 5 bases from V and 4 bases from J; bases unmatched to any gene: 6. The CDR3 runs to 15 residues. For the CDR3, the DNA is TGTGCCAGCAGCCCGGGGACAGGGATGTACAATGAGCAGTTCTTC. It is translated as CASSPGTGMYNEQFF.

This chain connects TRBV7-9 to TRBJ1-6; D is perhaps TRBD1 (5 bases). The CDR3 runs 15 residues. Trimming cost V 1 base and J 7 bases, with 11 bases left between them. Germline lookup yields CDR1 SEHNR and CDR2 FQNEAQ (reference sequence). Here the CDR3 reads CASSLGGGANSPLHF. CDR3 sequence (DNA): TGTGCCAGCAGCTTAGGGGGGGGAGCAAATTCACCCCTCCACTTT.

In this sample, this clone turned up once. V and J are TRBV12-3 or TRBV12-4 and TRBJ1-2; D is unresolved. This CDR3 region has 12 residues. V dropped 2 bases and J dropped 8 bases, with 9 bases sitting between them. The CDR3 sequence: CASSLSVRGYTF. CDR3 coding DNA: TGTGCCAGCAGTTTATCGGTGAGGGGCTACACCTTC.

The chain uses TRBV7-2 and TRBJ2-2; 9 nucleotides agree with TRBD2. The germline gives CDR1 SGHTA, CDR2 FQGNSA. The CDR3 is 17 amino acids. V lost 5 bases to trimming and J lost 5 bases; unmatched junction nucleotides: 12. The CDR3 DNA reads TGTGCCAGCAGCCCCAGGGGCGGGAGGGCCGGGACCGGGGAGCTGTTTTTT. Amino acid sequence: CASSPRGGRAGTGELFF.

The CDR3 loop reads CASSLFGQGGKSPLHF. In nucleotides, the CDR3 is TGTGCCAGCAGTTTATTTGGCCAGGGGGGCAAATCACCCCTCCACTTT. The chain has TRBV27 and TRBJ1-6, with TRBD1 matching 7 bases. The germline gives CDR1 MNHEY, CDR2 SMNVEV (reference sequence). The CDR3 extends over 16 amino acids. V dropped 1 base and J dropped 10; count of bases not matched to a gene: 10.

The V and J genes are TRBV18 and TRBJ1-4; D gene unclear. Between the trimmed V and J ends, which lost 4 bases and 5 bases, there was a span of 17 bases. The CDR3 covers 16 residues. Germline CDR1 KGHSH, CDR2 LQKENI. CDR3 DNA sequence: TGTGCCAGCTCACGATCTATGACGGGCGGGAATGAAAAACTGTTTTTT. This encodes CASSRSMTGGNEKLFF.

This chain joins TRBV11-3 and TRBJ1-5; the D gene is possibly TRBD1 (5 bases). In germline, CDR1 is SGHNT, CDR2 YENEEA. The V end was cut by 2 bases, the J end by 3 bases, with 11 bases between. This CDR3 has 15 residues. CDR3 DNA: TGTGCCAGCAGCTTAAGGACATACTTCAATCAGCCCCAGCATTTT. Protein sequence: CASSLRTYFNQPQHF.

The rearrangement links TRBV6-2 or TRBV6-3 to TRBJ2-7, with TRBD1 matching 12 bases. J lost 5 bases, V lost 5 bases, and 13 bases had no gene match. The CDR3 spans 17 residues. Germline V gene lookup returns CDR1 MNHEY and CDR2 SVGEGT. The CDR3 here is CASSKGRRDRGLHEQYF. The CDR3 nucleotides read TGTGCCAGCAGTAAAGGAAGGCGGGACAGGGGGCTCCACGAGCAGTACTTC.

This chain joins TRBV5-8 and TRBJ2-5; 13 bases agree with TRBD2. V was clipped by 4 bases and J by 1 base; unmatched bases: 4. CDR1 and CDR2 from the germline V gene are SGHTS and YDEGEE. The CDR3 is 16 residues long. CDR3 in DNA: TGTGCCAGCAGCATACTAGCGGGGGGGCTCCAAGAGACCCAGTACTTC. Protein product: CASSILAGGLQETQYF.